The sequence of this T cell receptor beta chain was determined in a study of blood T cell repertoires in COVID-19. Assay used: immunoSEQ multiplex PCR; TCRdb lists only in-frame clones, some missing. The data contain hundreds of thousands of clones, 86% of them singletons. Germline V gene sequence: CDR1 LNHDA, CDR2 SQIVND (reference sequence). V shed 3 bases, J shed 5 bases, and the junction held 4 bases outside the gene matches. This CDR3 is built from 15 residues. The chain recombines TRBV19 with TRBJ1-6; the match to TRBD1 covers 7 bases. The clonotype originates from a woman aged 25 to 45 with active or convalescent COVID-19. Sequencing was carried out using peripheral blood. CDR3 nucleotides: TGTGCCAGTAGTATGACAGGGCGGGATAATTCACCCCTCCACTTT. Its protein product is CASSMTGRDNSPLHF.